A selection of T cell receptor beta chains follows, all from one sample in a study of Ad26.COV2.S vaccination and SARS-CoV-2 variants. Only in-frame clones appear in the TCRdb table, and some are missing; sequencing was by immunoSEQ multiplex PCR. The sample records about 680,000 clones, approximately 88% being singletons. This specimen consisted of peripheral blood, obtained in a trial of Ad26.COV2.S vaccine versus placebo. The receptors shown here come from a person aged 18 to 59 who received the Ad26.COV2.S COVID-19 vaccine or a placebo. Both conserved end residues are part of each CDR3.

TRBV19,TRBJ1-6,CASSVQGLYNSPLHF
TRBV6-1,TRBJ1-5,CASSEPGPQHF
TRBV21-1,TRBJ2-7,CARGHSYEQYF
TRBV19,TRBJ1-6,CASSSGTANNSPLHF
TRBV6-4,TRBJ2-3,CASSIKKPTDTQYF
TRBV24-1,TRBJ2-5,CATSDLGPSGETQYF
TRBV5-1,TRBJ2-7,CASSREGGPYEQYF
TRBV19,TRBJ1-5,CASSTPRGRGHF
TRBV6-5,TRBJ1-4,CATSDRRATNEKLFF
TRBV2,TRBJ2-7,CASSKEGATYEQYF
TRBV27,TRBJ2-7,CASSSSGETYEQYF
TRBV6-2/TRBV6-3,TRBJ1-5,CASSGDREYSNQPQHF
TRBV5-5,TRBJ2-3,CASSPPTTDTQYF
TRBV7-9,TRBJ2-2,CASSYTGAGELFF
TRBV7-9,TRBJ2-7,CASSFPGQGYEQYF
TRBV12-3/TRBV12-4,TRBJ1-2,CASSGLRGYTF
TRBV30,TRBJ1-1,CAWMGVTGNTEAFF
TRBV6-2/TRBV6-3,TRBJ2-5,CASSPQGGGGETQYF
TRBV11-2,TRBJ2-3,CASSFSSRASTDTQYF
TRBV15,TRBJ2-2,CATSSYSTPNTGELFF
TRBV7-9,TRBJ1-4,CASSVGARVNEKLFF
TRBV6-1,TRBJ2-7,CASSELSGRLSEQYF
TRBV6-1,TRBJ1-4,CASSERGGSTNEKLFF
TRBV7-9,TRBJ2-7,CASSLIGRFYEQYF
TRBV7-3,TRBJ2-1,CASSQGWGEQFF
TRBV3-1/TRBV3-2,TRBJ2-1,CASSLTGEENEQFF
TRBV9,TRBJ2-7,CASSEVKGEQYF
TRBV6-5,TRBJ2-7,CASSRAGEAYEQYF
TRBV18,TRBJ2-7,CASSPNDYYEQYF
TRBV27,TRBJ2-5,CASSSQETQYF
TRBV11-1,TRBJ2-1,CASSRRLAGGDEQFF
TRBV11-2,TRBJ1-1,CASSLASAGNTEAFF
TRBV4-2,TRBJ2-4,CASSQEGSPLAKNIQYF
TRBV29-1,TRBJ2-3,CSGNIPGTSGTDTQYF
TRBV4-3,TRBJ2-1,CASSQDRASLGNEQFF
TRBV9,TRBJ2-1,CASSEAGQGVYNEQFF
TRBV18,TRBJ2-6,CASSPPGGGANVLTF
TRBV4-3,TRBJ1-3,CASSHRQVGNTIYF